This T cell receptor beta chain was recorded in a study of blood T cell repertoires in COVID-19 (dated by TCRdb to the early 2020s). About the full investigation: Collaborator samples came from the United States, Italy and Spain and covered acute and convalescent phases of COVID-19. The prospective study material was composed of cDNA or gDNA derived from T cells, B-cell-depleted T cells, or PBMCs. The repertoires were made available in a free public database intended to serve as a resource for research on the immune response to SARS-CoV-2. The samples were drawn from two sources: the first 160 participants of the ongoing ImmuneRACE study, and 1,200 or so subjects contributed by 6 global collaborators. The dataset comprised deeply sampled blood TCRbeta repertoires from subjects exposed to, actively infected with, or recovered from COVID-19. The sample metadata nearly always contained a de-identified subject ID, COVID-19 status, age in years and sex. Where HLA class I and class II types were available, the types were taken from metadata supplied by the sample provider, not from assay-based typing.

The immunoSEQ Assay, a bias-controlled multiplex PCR, was used to amplify TCRbeta CDR3 regions from genomic DNA. Per the source publication's procedure: The number of nucleated cells in each sample was estimated by amplification of reference gene primers within the assay. To quantify the absolute abundance of each unique TCRbeta CDR3 rearrangement, sequence reads were collapsed and filtered. For each sample, productive Simpson clonality was calculated by taking the square root of Simpson's diversity index across productive rearrangements. TCRdb provides this immuneACCESS table in a form limited to in-frame rearrangements. Some clones are lacking; in checked studies, under half of them reflect an unresolved V gene, and why the rest are absent is not known. V and J calls and clone size come straight from that table; D and trimming were deduced from the DNA. The sample table holds under 450,000 clones, of which approximately 90% were seen once. The ten largest clones add up to about 0.9% of the sample.

Participants in the prospective study were aged 18 to 89 years, lived in some 24 United States geographic areas, and enrolled through a virtual design. In the prospective study, participants were assigned to cohorts based on the clinical history participants reported in a screening survey and a study questionnaire. Exposed participants had been in contact, within 2 weeks of entering the study, with a person who had a PCR-confirmed or clinician-diagnosed case of COVID-19. Mobile phlebotomists in the prospective study collected whole blood, serum and a nasopharyngeal or oropharyngeal swab from every participant. Additional blood draws and questionnaires over an approximately 2-month period could optionally be provided by prospective study participants. Before DNA extraction, prospective study blood samples were shipped either frozen or at room temperature. From the germline V gene (reference sequence), CDR1 is GTSNPN and CDR2 is SVGIG. V loses 0 bases of germline sequence and J loses 8 bases, and the interval between the two ends is 7 bases. From the cysteine up to the phenylalanine, the CDR3 has a length of 12 residues. CDR3 DNA only is kept here, 36 bases in frame from base 1.

Overall study results and their limits: Clinical and demographic metadata were provided uncurated, with the amount varying by source and participant.

This clone turned up a few times. Which antigen it targets is not known. The record has no base qualities; no much larger clone is one base away. Other DNA sequences in this sample translate to the same CDR3. The specimen sequenced was PBMCs or T cells enriched from blood (not recorded which). The rearrangement combines TRBV30 with TRBJ1-4, with no confidently assigned D gene. The clonotype originates from a woman aged 35 to 49 who had been exposed to COVID-19. The nucleotide sequence reads as follows: TGTGCCTGGAGTGTACTGAGGGAAAAACTGTTTTTT. This codes for CAWSVLREKLFF. When the CDR3 is completed using the reference TRBV30 and TRBJ1-4 genes on either side, the full variable domain is SQTIHQWPATLVQPVGSPLSLECTVEGTSNPNLYWYRQAAGRGLQLLFYSVGIGQISSEVPQNLSASRPQDRQFILSSKKLLLSDSGFYLCAWSVLREKLFFGSGTQLSVL.